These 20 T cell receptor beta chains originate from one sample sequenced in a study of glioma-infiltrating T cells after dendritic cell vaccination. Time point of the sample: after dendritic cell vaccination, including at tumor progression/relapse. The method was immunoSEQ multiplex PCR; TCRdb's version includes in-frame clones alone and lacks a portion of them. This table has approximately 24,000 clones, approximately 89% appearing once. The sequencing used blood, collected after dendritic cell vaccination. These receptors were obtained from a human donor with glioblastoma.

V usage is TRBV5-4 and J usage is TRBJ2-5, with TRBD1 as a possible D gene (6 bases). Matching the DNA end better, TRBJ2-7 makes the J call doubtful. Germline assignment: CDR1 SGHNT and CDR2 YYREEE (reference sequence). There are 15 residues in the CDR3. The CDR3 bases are TGTGCCAGCAGCACAACGGGGCAAGTCAGGGGCGAGCAGTACTTC. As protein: CASSTTGQVRGEQYF.

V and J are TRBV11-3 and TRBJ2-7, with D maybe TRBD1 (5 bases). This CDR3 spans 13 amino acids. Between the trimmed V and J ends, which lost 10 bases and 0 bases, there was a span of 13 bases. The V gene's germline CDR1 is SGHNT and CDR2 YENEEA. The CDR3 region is CAIAPDISYEQYF. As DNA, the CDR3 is TGTGCCATCGCCCCGGACATCTCCTACGAGCAGTACTTC.

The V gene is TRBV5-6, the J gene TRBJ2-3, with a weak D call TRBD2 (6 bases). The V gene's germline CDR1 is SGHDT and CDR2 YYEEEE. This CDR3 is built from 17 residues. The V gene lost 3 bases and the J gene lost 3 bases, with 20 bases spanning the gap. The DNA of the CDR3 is TGTGCCAGCAGCTCGACTCTCAGGAGGCGGGGAACAGATACGCAGTATTTT. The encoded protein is CASSSTLRRRGTDTQYF.

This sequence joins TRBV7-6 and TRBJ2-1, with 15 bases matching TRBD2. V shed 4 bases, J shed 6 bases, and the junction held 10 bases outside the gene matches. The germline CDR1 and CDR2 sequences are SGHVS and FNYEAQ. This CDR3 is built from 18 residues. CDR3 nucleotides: TGTGCCAGCAGCTCCGGAAAGTTGGGACTAGCGGGGGGCAATGAGCAGTTCTTC. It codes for CASSSGKLGLAGGNEQFF.

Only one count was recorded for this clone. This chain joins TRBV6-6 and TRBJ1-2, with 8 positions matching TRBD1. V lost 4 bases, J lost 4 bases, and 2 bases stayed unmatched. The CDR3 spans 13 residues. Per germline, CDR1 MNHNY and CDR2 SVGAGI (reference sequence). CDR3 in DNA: TGTGCCAGCAGTTCAGGGGGCGGCTATGGCTACACCTTC. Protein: CASSSGGGYGYTF.

The CDR3 loop is CASSGTGLANEKLFF. In nucleotides, the CDR3 is TGTGCCAGCAGCGGTACAGGGTTAGCTAATGAAAAACTGTTTTTT. The chain is built from TRBV11-2 and TRBJ1-4, with a possible D match to TRBD1 (6 bases). Germline V lookup: CDR1 SGHAT, CDR2 FQNNGV. V shed 5 bases and J shed 3 bases, with 13 bases lying between them. There are 15 residues in the CDR3.

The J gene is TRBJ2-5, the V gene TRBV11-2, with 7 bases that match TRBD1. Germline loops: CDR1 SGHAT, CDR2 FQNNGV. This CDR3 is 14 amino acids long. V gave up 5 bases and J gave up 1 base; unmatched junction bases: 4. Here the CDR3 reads CASSGTGVQETQYF. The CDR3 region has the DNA TGTGCCAGCAGCGGAACAGGGGTCCAAGAGACCCAGTACTTC.

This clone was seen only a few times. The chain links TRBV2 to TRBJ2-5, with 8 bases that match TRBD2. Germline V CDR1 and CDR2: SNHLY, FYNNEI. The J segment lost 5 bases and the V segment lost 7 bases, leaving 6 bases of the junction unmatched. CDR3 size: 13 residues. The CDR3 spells CASTPGGVETQYF. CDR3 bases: TGTGCCAGCACCCCGGGGGGGGTGGAGACCCAGTACTTC.

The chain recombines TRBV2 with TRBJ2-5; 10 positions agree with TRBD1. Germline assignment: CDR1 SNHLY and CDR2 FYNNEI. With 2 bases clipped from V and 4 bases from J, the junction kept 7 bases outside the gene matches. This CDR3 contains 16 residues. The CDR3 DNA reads TGTGCCAGCAGTGAAATTGGGACAGGGGACGGAGAGACCCAGTACTTC. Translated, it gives CASSEIGTGDGETQYF.

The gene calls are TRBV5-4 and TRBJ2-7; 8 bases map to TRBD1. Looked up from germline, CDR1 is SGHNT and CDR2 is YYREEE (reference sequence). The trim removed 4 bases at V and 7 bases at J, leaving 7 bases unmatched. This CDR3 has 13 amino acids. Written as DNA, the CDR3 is TGTGCCAGCAGCCAGGGACAGGCTGGTGAGCAGTACTTC. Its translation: CASSQGQAGEQYF.

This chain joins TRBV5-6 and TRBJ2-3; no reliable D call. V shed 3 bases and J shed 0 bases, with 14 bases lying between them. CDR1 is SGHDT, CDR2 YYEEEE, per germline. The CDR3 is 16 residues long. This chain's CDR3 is CASSSLTGSSTDTQYF. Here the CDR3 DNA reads TGTGCCAGCAGCTCACTTACTGGTTCTAGCACAGATACGCAGTATTTT.

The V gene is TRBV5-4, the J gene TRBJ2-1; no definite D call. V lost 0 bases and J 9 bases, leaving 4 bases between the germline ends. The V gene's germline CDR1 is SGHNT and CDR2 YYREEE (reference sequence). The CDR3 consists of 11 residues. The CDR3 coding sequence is TGTGCCAGCAGCTTGGTCGGTGAGCAGTTCTTC. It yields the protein CASSLVGEQFF.

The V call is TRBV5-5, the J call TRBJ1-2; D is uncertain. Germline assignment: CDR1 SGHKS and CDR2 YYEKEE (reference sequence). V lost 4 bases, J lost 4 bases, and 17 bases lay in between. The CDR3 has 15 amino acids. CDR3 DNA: TGTGCCAGCAGCATTAACATCGGGGTACTCTATGGCTACACCTTC. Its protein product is CASSINIGVLYGYTF.

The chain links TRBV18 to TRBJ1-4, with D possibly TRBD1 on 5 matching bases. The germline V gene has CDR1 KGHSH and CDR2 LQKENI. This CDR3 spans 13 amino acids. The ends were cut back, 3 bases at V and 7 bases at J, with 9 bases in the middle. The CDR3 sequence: CASSPGQREKLFF. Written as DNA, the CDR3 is TGTGCCAGCTCACCTGGACAACGTGAAAAACTGTTTTTT. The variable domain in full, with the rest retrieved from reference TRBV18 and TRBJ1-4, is NAGVMQNPRHLVRRRGQEARLRCSPMKGHSHVYWYRQLPEEGLKFMVYLQKENIIDESGMPKERFSAEFPKEGPSILRIQQVVRGDSAAYFCASSPGQREKLFFGSGTQLSVL.

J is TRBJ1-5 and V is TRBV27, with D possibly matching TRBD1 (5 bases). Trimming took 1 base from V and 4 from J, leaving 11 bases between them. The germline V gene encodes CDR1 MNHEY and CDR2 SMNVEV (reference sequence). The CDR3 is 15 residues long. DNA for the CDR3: TGTGCCAGCAGTTTATATGATGGGGGGAATCAGCCCCAGCATTTT. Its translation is CASSLYDGGNQPQHF.

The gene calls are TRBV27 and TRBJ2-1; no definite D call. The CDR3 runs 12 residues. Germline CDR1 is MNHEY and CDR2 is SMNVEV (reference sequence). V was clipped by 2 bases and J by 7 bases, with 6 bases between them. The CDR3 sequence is CASSLNRNEQFF. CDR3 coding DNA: TGTGCCAGCAGTTTAAACAGAAATGAGCAGTTCTTC.

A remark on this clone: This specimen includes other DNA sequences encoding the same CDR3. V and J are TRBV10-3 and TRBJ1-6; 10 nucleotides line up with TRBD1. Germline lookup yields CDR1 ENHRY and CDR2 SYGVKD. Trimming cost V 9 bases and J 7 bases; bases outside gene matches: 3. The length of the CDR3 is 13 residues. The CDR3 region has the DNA TGTGCCATTCAGACAGGGGGCAATTCACCCCTCCACTTT. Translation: CAIQTGGNSPLHF.

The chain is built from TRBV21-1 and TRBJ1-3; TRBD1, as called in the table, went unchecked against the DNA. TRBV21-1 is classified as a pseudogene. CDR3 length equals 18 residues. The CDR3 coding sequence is TGTGCCAGCAGCAAAGCTTTCAGACAGGGCCTCTCTGGAAACACCATATATTTT. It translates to CASSKAFRQGLSGNTIYF.

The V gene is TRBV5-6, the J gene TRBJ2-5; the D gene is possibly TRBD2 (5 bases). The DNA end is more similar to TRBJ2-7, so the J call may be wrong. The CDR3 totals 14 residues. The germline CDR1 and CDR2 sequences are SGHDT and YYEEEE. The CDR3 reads CASTLYGSSYEQYF. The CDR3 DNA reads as TGTGCCAGCACCCTTTATGGGAGCTCCTACGAGCAGTACTTC.

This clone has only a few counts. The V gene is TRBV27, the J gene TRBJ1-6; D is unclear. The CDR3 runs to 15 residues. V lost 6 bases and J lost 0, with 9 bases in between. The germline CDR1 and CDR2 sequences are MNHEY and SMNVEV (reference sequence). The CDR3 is CASRVGSSYNSPLHF. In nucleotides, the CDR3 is TGTGCCAGCAGGGTCGGGAGCTCCTATAATTCACCCCTCCACTTT.